This T cell receptor beta chain comes out of a study of T-cell memory formation after mild COVID-19. Study-wide results and limits: Chiefly within CM and EM were the contracting CD4+ clones; CD8+ ones were within EMRA. Some responding clones appeared in pre-infection memory, suggesting cross-reactive memory joined. CD4+ bias marked clones expanding day 15 to 37, unlike balanced contracting clones.

Amplification by 5'RACE using constant-segment primers produced TCR alpha and TCR beta cDNA libraries that carried sample barcodes and UMIs. TCRdb redid the calling of the 5' RACE reads with MiXCR, one entry per CDR3 protein. Among approximately 500,000 distinct CDR3 sequences listed, around 27% were seen once. The germline gives CDR1 SGHRS, CDR2 YFSETQ. J lost 6 bases, V lost 4 bases, and 6 bases had no gene match. The CDR3 length is 13 residues. About this clonotype itself: Its antigen is currently unknown.

The rearrangement uses TRBV5-1 and TRBJ1-2; the match to TRBD1 covers 7 bases. This receptor was identified in an adult woman who had mild COVID-19 (a few samples of this study predate the infection). Cell type and time point are not known. Sequencing input: PBMCs or a T cell subset sorted from them (not recorded which). The CDR3 DNA follows: TGCGCCAGCAGCCAGGGACAGACGGATGGCTACACCTTC. It encodes CASSQGQTDGYTF.